These 32 T cell receptor beta chains came from one sample sequenced in a study of human T cells and chemical hapten exposure. Described time point: pre-sensitization, week 0. Treatment: therapeutic diphenylcyclopropenone sensitization with weekly scalp DPC. TCRdb fed the RACE reads into MiXCR, producing one record per CDR3 protein. Of 65,000 to 90,000 distinct CDR3 sequences in the sample, 14% are singletons; the top ten hold around 4.2%. This material consisted of whole blood, taken in connection with sensitization to the hapten diphenylcyclopropenone (DPC). These receptors all stem from a woman in her forties or fifties with alopecia areata. Some clones in this sample may be carry-over from other donors' samples.

The chain has TRBV6-5 and TRBJ1-1, with 7 bases lining up with TRBD1. The CDR3 length is 12 residues. V lost 2 bases to trimming and J lost 10 bases; unmatched junction nucleotides: 4. Germline V gene lookup returns CDR1 MNHEY and CDR2 SVGAGI. CDR3 amino acids: CASSYPRGRAFF. CDR3 sequence (DNA): TGTGCCAGCAGTTACCCAAGGGGGCGAGCTTTCTTT.

This clonotype was seen just once. The chain recombines TRBV18 with TRBJ1-5; the D gene is possibly TRBD1 (5 bases). This CDR3 comprises 13 residues. V gave up 5 bases and J gave up 5 bases, with 10 bases separating them. Germline loops: CDR1 KGHSH, CDR2 LQKENI. The CDR3 nucleotides read TGTGCCAGCTCATCTGACAGAGATCAGCCCCAGCATTTT. It codes for CASSSDRDQPQHF.

This clonotype was seen only a few times. The chain couples TRBV20-1 to TRBJ2-1; 9 nucleotides align to TRBD2. J lost 5 bases, V lost 3 bases, and 8 bases had no gene match. Germline values: CDR1 DFQATT, CDR2 SNEGSKA (reference sequence). The CDR3 length is 15 residues. The CDR3 DNA sequence: TGCAGTGCTAGGAACAGCGGGAGGAGGAACAATGAGCAGTTCTTC. Translating gives CSARNSGRRNNEQFF.

V usage is TRBV7-8 and J usage is TRBJ1-2; D not certain. Germline assignment: CDR1 SGHVS and CDR2 FQNEAQ. The CDR3 consists of 18 residues. Deletions cut 5 bases from V and 0 bases from J, with 22 bases between. The CDR3 nucleotides are TGTGCCAGCAGCCCGGGCCACGACTCATACCTGGCTAACTATGGCTACACCTTC. It codes for CASSPGHDSYLANYGYTF.

This clonotype was counted only a few times. The chain links TRBV20-1 to TRBJ2-2, with 7 bases aligning to TRBD1. The V and J ends lost 2 bases and 4 bases, in that order; junction bases with no gene match: 4. The CDR3 runs to 14 residues. Germline values: CDR1 DFQATT, CDR2 SNEGSKA (reference sequence). The CDR3 loop is CSARPPGGTGELFF. CDR3 DNA: TGCAGTGCTAGACCCCCAGGGGGCACCGGGGAGCTGTTTTTT.

The chain couples TRBV11-2 to TRBJ2-4; 8 nucleotides align to TRBD1. V lost 8 bases to trimming and J lost 1 base; unmatched junction nucleotides: 4. CDR3 length equals 14 residues. Germline V lookup: CDR1 SGHAT, CDR2 FQNNGV. The CDR3 spells CASARQGAKNIQYF. The CDR3 nucleotides are TGTGCCAGCGCAAGACAGGGGGCCAAAAACATTCAGTACTTC.

The V and J genes are TRBV20-1 and TRBJ2-3; TRBD1 aligns across 9 bases. Unmatched junction bases numbered 3, after V lost 5 bases and J lost 3 bases. The germline gives CDR1 DFQATT, CDR2 SNEGSKA (reference sequence). The CDR3 length is 13 residues. CDR3 loop: CSAYRGRTDTQYF. The CDR3 DNA is TGCAGTGCTTACAGGGGGCGAACAGATACGCAGTATTTT.

This clonotype was detected ten times or more. V is TRBV19 and J is TRBJ2-3; TRBD2 matches 8 bases. From germline, CDR1 is LNHDA and CDR2 SQIVND (reference sequence). The ends lost 6 bases at V and 2 bases at J; junction bases unmatched: 10. CDR3 size: 16 residues. The CDR3 protein is CASSPGGDGHTDTQYF. As DNA, the CDR3 is TGTGCCAGTAGCCCGGGAGGGGACGGTCACACAGATACGCAGTATTTT.

This clonotype occurred a few times. This sequence joins TRBV18 and TRBJ2-7; no clear D gene. CDR3 size: 14 residues. Germline values: CDR1 KGHSH, CDR2 LQKENI. V was pared by 3 bases and J by 1 base, with 10 bases between. CDR3: CASSPFAESYEQYF. CDR3 nucleotides: TGTGCCAGCTCACCGTTCGCGGAGTCCTACGAGCAGTACTTC.

This clonotype was recorded many times. This chain links TRBV30 with TRBJ1-5; 9 positions agree with TRBD1. The germline V gene encodes CDR1 GTSNPN and CDR2 SVGIG (reference sequence). The CDR3 spans 17 residues. V shed 0 bases, J shed 4 bases, and the junction held 10 bases outside the gene matches. The CDR3 DNA sequence: TGTGCCTGGAGTGTAGGGGTTTACAGGGGGCGGAATCAGCCCCAGCATTTT. This translates into CAWSVGVYRGRNQPQHF.

This clonotype was observed a handful of times. This chain connects TRBV20-1 to TRBJ1-6; 7 bases are shared with TRBD1. V lost 6 bases, J lost 4 bases, and 6 bases stayed unmatched. This CDR3 has 14 residues. In germline, CDR1 is DFQATT, CDR2 SNEGSKA (reference sequence). Here the CDR3 reads CSAVRQGYNSPLHF. For the CDR3, the DNA is TGCAGTGCAGTCCGACAGGGATATAATTCACCCCTCCACTTT.

There are a few counts of this clonotype. The V gene is TRBV20-1, the J gene TRBJ1-3, with D possibly TRBD1 on 5 matching bases. Trimming left V 6 bases short and J 0 bases short, with 18 bases between. This CDR3 region has 16 residues. Germline V CDR1 and CDR2: DFQATT, SNEGSKA (reference sequence). The CDR3 sequence: CSAPSGGSRSGNTIYF. The CDR3 DNA is TGCAGTGCCCCTTCGGGGGGAAGTCGCTCTGGAAACACCATATATTTT.

This clonotype was detected only a few times. This chain joins TRBV12-3 or TRBV12-4 and TRBJ2-3, with 7 bases fitting TRBD1. V was pared by 6 bases and J by 6 bases, with 15 bases of the junction left unmatched. The CDR3 length is 16 residues. CDR3 coding DNA: TGTGCCAGCAGAATGGACAGGACGAACCTCGTGGATACGCAGTATTTT. Encoded protein: CASRMDRTNLVDTQYF.

This clonotype was seen only a few times. The chain links TRBV20-1 to TRBJ2-5; D unclear. Trimming left V 0 bases short and J 2 bases short, with 7 bases between. This CDR3 contains 13 residues. Germline-derived CDR1 and CDR2 are DFQATT and SNEGSKA (reference sequence). The CDR3 DNA sequence: TGCAGTGCTAGAGAGCAGCCACAAGAGACCCAGTACTTC. Protein: CSAREQPQETQYF.

This clonotype has more than one count but fewer than ten. J is TRBJ2-1 and V is TRBV7-2, with D unresolved. The CDR3 runs 14 residues. Trimming stripped 1 base from V and 8 bases from J, with 12 bases between. Germline V lookup: CDR1 SGHTA, CDR2 FQGNSA. The CDR3 nucleotides are TGTGCCAGCAGCTTAGGGAGCGCCGTGGATGAGCAGTTCTTC. It specifies CASSLGSAVDEQFF. Looking up the rest from reference TRBV7-2 and TRBJ2-1 gives the full variable domain: GAGVSQSPSNKVTEKGKDVELRCDPISGHTALYWYRQSLGQGLEFLIYFQGNSAPDKSGLPSDRFSAERTGGSVSTLTIQRTQQEDSAVYLCASSLGSAVDEQFFGPGTRLTVL.

In its sample, this clonotype was seen a few times. The V call is TRBV3-1, the J call TRBJ2-7; D not resolved. This CDR3 has 14 amino acids. Deletions cut 4 bases from V and 3 bases from J, with 13 bases between. Germline V gene sequence: CDR1 LGHDT, CDR2 YNNKEL (reference sequence). The CDR3 sequence: CASSPGSSGYEQYF. CDR3 DNA sequence: TGTGCCAGCAGCCCAGGTTCTTCGGGCTACGAGCAGTACTTC.

The J gene is TRBJ2-1, the V gene TRBV20-1, with D hard to call. Per germline, CDR1 DFQATT and CDR2 SNEGSKA (reference sequence). V was pared by 3 bases and J by 1 base, with 10 bases between. The CDR3 is 14 residues long. This CDR3 reads CSASPATSYNEQFF. The CDR3 DNA is TGCAGTGCTAGCCCAGCGACATCCTACAATGAGCAGTTCTTC.

This clonotype was seen ten or more times. The CDR3 sequence: CASSVDRIGSNQPQHF. CDR3 nucleotides: TGTGCCAGCAGCGTGGACAGAATTGGGAGCAATCAGCCCCAGCATTTT. The chain joins TRBV7-8 to TRBJ1-5; D perhaps matches TRBD1 (6 bases). Germline V lookup: CDR1 SGHVS, CDR2 FQNEAQ. The CDR3 contains 16 residues. V was shortened by 5 bases and J by 1 base, with 15 bases between the two germline ends.

This clonotype was seen a handful of times. A junction end diverges from the germline sequence, so it may reflect a read error. The V gene is TRBV30, the J gene TRBJ1-2, with D perhaps matching TRBD1 (5 bases). This CDR3 has 13 residues. Germline V gene data show CDR1 as GTSNPN and CDR2 as SVGIG (reference sequence). Written as DNA, the CDR3 is TGTGCCTGGAGCGGAGAGCGAGCCGGGACCCCAAATTTC. Amino acid sequence: CAWSGERAGTPNF.

The V gene is TRBV2, the J gene TRBJ1-4, with D hard to call. CDR3 length: 14 residues. Looked up from germline, CDR1 is SNHLY and CDR2 is FYNNEI. V was trimmed by 8 bases and J by 2 bases, leaving 12 bases between them. As DNA, the CDR3 is TGTGCCAGCCGACTCATCATGACTAATGAAAAACTGTTTTTT. This gives the protein CASRLIMTNEKLFF.

The V gene is TRBV5-1, the J gene TRBJ2-7, with D tentatively TRBD2 (5 bases). The ends were cut back, 4 bases at V and 1 base at J, with 18 bases in the middle. Germline assignment: CDR1 SGHRS and CDR2 YFSETQ. The CDR3 runs to 16 residues. CDR3 DNA: TGCGCCAGCAGCCCTCCCCTTGAGAGCGGTTCCTACGAGCAGTACTTC. This sequence encodes CASSPPLESGSYEQYF.

For this clonotype: A junction end diverges from the germline sequence, so it may reflect a read error. The chain carries TRBV29-1 and TRBJ1-2, with 7 bases aligning to TRBD1. Germline CDR1 and CDR2: SQVTM and ANQGSEA. The CDR3 consists of 14 residues. This chain's CDR3 is CSVEMTGTNFGYTF. The CDR3, as DNA: TGCAGCGTTGAAATGACAGGGACTAACTTTGGCTACACCTTC.

There are a few counts of this clonotype. The chain combines TRBV20-1 with TRBJ2-7; TRBD2 is a possible D gene (5 bases). The germline V gene encodes CDR1 DFQATT and CDR2 SNEGSKA (reference sequence). The CDR3 is 13 amino acids. Trimming stripped 5 bases from V and 7 bases from J, with 18 bases between. In DNA, the CDR3 is TGCAGTGCTCAACTAGATTCTACGGGGGAGCAGTACTTC. This codes for CSAQLDSTGEQYF.

This clonotype was picked up a small number of times. The chain is built from TRBV18 and TRBJ1-2, with TRBD1 identical over 7 bases. CDR1 and CDR2 (germline): KGHSH, LQKENI. V lost 3 bases to trimming and J lost 4 bases; unmatched junction nucleotides: 2. The CDR3 contains 13 residues. The CDR3 spells CASSPGTAYGYTF. The CDR3 region has the DNA TGTGCCAGCTCACCGGGGACAGCCTATGGCTACACCTTC.

This clonotype was observed a few times. The CDR3 loop reads CASSFDVQLNTGELFF. As DNA, the CDR3 is TGTGCCAGCAGCTTCGATGTCCAGCTGAACACCGGGGAGCTGTTTTTT. The V and J genes are TRBV11-2 and TRBJ2-2; D call uncertain. The CDR3 spans 16 residues. Per the germline V gene, CDR1 is SGHAT and CDR2 is FQNNGV. V was shortened by 3 bases and J by 1 base, with 12 bases between the two germline ends. Together with reference TRBV11-2 and TRBJ2-2, the CDR3 gives the full variable domain: EAGVAQSPRYKIIEKRQSVAFWCNPISGHATLYWYQQILGQGPKLLIQFQNNGVVDDSQLPKDRFSAERLKGVDSTLKIQPAKLEDSAVYLCASSFDVQLNTGELFFGEGSRLTVL.

This sequence joins TRBV28 and TRBJ2-7; D gene uncertain. Trimming shortened V by 2 bases and J by 5 bases, and 10 bases separated the two germline ends. The CDR3 has 13 residues. CDR1 MDHEN and CDR2 SYDVKM come from the germline V gene. The DNA for the CDR3 is TGTGCCAGCAGTTTACCCCGGTCCAACGAGCAGTACTTC. Translation: CASSLPRSNEQYF.

This clonotype was seen a handful of times. The CDR3 reads CASSLDRNSYNEQFF. As DNA, the CDR3 is TGTGCCAGCAGCTTGGACAGAAACTCCTACAATGAGCAGTTCTTC. The chain uses TRBV11-3 and TRBJ2-1; maybe TRBD1 (6 bases). V lost 3 bases and J lost 0, with 9 bases in between. The germline V gene has CDR1 SGHNT and CDR2 YENEEA. There are 15 residues in the CDR3.

This clonotype was seen a handful of times. This chain links TRBV12-3 or TRBV12-4 with TRBJ1-5; D perhaps matches TRBD1 (6 bases). There are 14 residues in the CDR3. Trimming removed 1 base at V and 5 bases at J, with 9 bases between. The CDR3 DNA is TGTGCCAGCAGTTTAGACAGGGAGTATCAGCCCCAGCATTTT. This gives the protein CASSLDREYQPQHF.

This clonotype came up a few times. This chain links TRBV3-1 with TRBJ2-2, with 7 positions matching TRBD1. The junction had 2 bases not matched to a gene; V was cut back by 1 base and J by 0 bases. CDR1 and CDR2 (germline): LGHDT, YNNKEL (reference sequence). The CDR3 is made up of 16 amino acids. The CDR3 spells CASSQGTGANTGELFF. In nucleotides, the CDR3 is TGTGCCAGCAGCCAAGGTACAGGGGCGAACACCGGGGAGCTGTTTTTT.

The V call is TRBV29-1, the J call TRBJ1-1; TRBD1 is a possible D gene (5 bases). The ends were cut back, 7 bases at V and 0 bases at J, with 6 bases in the middle. The germline CDR1 and CDR2 sequences are SQVTM and ANQGSEA. This CDR3 contains 11 residues. CDR3 region: CSGGVNTEAFF. The DNA for the CDR3 is TGCAGCGGAGGGGTGAACACTGAAGCTTTCTTT. Variable domain in full (rest from reference TRBV29-1 and TRBJ1-1): SAVISQKPSRDICQRGTSLTIQCQVDSQVTMMFWYRQQPGQSLTLIATANQGSEATYESGFVIDKFPISRPNLTFSTLTVSNMSPEDSSIYLCSGGVNTEAFFGQGTRLTVV.

The chain uses TRBV11-3 and TRBJ2-5, with 7 bases that match TRBD2. Trimming removed 5 bases from V and 4 bases from J; junction bases left unmatched: 4. CDR1 is SGHNT and CDR2 is YENEEA in the germline V gene. The CDR3 is made up of 13 amino acids. CDR3 sequence (DNA): TGTGCCAGCAGCCGGGGGGTCGGAGAGACCCAGTACTTC. Translation: CASSRGVGETQYF.

This chain connects TRBV28 to TRBJ1-2; no clear D. CDR1 MDHEN and CDR2 SYDVKM come from the germline V gene. The CDR3 spans 14 residues. Trimming removed 4 bases from V and 4 bases from J, with 13 bases in between. Here the CDR3 DNA reads TGTGCCAGCAGTTCACCCACTATTTTCTATGGCTACACCTTC. Its protein product is CASSSPTIFYGYTF.